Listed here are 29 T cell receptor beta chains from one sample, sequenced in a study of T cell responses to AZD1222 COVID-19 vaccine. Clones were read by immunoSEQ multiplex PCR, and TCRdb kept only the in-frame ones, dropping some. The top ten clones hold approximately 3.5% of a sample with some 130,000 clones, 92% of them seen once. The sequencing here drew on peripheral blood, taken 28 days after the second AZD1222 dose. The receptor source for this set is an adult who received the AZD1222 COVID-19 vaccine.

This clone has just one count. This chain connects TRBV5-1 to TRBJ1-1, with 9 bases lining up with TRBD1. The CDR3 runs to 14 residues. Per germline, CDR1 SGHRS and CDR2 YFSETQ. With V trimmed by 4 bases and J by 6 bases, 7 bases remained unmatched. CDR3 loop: CASSPTGGVAEAFF. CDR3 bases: TGCGCCAGCAGCCCTACAGGGGGCGTCGCTGAAGCTTTCTTT.

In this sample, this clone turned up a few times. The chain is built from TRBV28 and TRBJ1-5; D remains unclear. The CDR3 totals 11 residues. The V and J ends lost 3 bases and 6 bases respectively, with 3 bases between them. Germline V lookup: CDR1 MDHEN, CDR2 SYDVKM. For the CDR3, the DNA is TGTGCCAGCAGTTTCTCTCAGCCCCAGCATTTT. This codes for CASSFSQPQHF.

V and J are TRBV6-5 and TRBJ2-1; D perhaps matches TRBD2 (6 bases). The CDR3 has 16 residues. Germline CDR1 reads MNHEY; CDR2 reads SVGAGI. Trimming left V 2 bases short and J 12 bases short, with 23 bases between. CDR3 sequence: CASSYILGLTPSGQFF. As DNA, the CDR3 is TGTGCCAGCAGTTACATTTTGGGACTTACCCCCTCGGGGCAGTTCTTC.

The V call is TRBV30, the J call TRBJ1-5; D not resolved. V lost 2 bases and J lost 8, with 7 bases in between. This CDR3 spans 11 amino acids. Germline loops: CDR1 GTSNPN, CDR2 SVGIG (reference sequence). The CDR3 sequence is CAWSLGEPQHF. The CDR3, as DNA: TGTGCCTGGAGTCTTGGAGAGCCCCAGCATTTT.

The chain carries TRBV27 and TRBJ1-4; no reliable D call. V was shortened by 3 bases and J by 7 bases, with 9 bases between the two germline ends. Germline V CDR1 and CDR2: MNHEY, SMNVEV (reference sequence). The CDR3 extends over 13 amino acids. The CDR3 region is CASSLLNGEKLFF. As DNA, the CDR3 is TGTGCCAGCAGTTTGCTGAATGGTGAAAAACTGTTTTTT.

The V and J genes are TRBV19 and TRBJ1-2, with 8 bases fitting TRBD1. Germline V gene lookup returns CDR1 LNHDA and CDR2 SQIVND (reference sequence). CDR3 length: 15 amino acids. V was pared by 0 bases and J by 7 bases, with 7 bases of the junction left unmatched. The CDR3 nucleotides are TGTGCCAGTAGTATAGATGTCGGGCAGGGGGCTGGCTACACCTTC. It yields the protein CASSIDVGQGAGYTF.

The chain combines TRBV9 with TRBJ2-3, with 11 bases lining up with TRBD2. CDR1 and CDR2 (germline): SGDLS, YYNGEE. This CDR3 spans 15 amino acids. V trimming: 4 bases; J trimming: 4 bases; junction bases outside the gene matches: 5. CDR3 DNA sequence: TGTGCCAGCAGCTTTAGCGGGAGGGCTTCAGATACGCAGTATTTT. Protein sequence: CASSFSGRASDTQYF.

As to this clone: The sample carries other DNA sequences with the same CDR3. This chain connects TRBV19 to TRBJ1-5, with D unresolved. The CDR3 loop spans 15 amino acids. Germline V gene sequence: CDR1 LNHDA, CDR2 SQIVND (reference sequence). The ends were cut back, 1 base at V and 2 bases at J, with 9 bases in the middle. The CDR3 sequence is CASSIGAGGNQPQHF. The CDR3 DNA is TGTGCCAGTAGTATAGGGGCAGGAGGCAATCAGCCCCAGCATTTT.

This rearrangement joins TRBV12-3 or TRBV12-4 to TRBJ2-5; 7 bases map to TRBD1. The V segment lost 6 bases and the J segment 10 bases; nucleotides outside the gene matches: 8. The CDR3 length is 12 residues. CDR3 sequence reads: CASSRQGISQYF. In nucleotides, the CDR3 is TGTGCCAGCAGCCGACAGGGCATAAGCCAGTACTTC.

CDR3 residues: CASSPGTSGSRLQETQYF. The CDR3 DNA is TGTGCCAGCTCACCTGGGACTAGCGGGAGTCGTCTTCAAGAGACCCAGTACTTC. V usage is TRBV18 and J usage is TRBJ2-5; 14 nucleotides match TRBD2. This CDR3 has 18 residues. The germline V gene encodes CDR1 KGHSH and CDR2 LQKENI. V gave up 3 bases and J gave up 2 bases; unmatched junction bases: 8.

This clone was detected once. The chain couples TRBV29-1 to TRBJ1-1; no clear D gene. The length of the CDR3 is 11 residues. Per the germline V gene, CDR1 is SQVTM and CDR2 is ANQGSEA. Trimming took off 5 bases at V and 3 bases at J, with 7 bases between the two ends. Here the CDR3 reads CSVHLDTEAFF. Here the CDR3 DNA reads TGCAGCGTTCACTTGGACACTGAAGCTTTCTTT.

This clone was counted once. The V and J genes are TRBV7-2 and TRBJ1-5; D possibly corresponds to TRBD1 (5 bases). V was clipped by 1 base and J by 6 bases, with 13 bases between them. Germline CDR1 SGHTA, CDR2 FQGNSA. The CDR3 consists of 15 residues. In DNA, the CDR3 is TGTGCCAGCAGCTTAGGCCAGGGAATGGTTCAGCCCCAGCATTTT. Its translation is CASSLGQGMVQPQHF.

The CDR3 region is CASSSARGTWSFQNEQFF. CDR3 bases: TGTGCCAGCAGCTCCGCCCGGGGTACTTGGTCCTTCCAGAATGAGCAGTTCTTC. The chain uses TRBV7-6 and TRBJ2-1; weak D call: TRBD2 (5 bases). The length of the CDR3 is 18 residues. Germline assignment: CDR1 SGHVS and CDR2 FNYEAQ. V gave up 4 bases and J gave up 7 bases, with 26 bases separating them.

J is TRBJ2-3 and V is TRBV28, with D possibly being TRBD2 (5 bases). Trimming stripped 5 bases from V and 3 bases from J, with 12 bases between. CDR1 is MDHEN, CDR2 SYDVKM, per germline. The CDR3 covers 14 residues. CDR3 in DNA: TGTGCCAGCAGTCCCTTTGAGGGAACAGATACGCAGTATTTT. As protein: CASSPFEGTDTQYF.

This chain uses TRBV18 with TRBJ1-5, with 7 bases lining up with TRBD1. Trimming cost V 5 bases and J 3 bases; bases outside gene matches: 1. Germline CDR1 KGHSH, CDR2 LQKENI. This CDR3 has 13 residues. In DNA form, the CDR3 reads TGTGCCAGCTCAGGACAGGACAATCAGCCCCAGCATTTT. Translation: CASSGQDNQPQHF.

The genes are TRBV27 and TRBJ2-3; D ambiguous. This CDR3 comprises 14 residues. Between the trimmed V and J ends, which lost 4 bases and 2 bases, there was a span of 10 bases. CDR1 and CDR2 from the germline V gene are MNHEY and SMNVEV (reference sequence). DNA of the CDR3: TGTGCCAGCAGTTCGTACAGTTACACAGATACGCAGTATTTT. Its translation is CASSSYSYTDTQYF.

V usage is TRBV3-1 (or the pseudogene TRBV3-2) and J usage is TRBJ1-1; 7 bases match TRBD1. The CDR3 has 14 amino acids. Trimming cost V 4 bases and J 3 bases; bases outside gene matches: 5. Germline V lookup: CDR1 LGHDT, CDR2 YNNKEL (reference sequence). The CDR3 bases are TGTGCCAGCAGCCCGACAGGGAGCGACACTGAAGCTTTCTTT. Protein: CASSPTGSDTEAFF.

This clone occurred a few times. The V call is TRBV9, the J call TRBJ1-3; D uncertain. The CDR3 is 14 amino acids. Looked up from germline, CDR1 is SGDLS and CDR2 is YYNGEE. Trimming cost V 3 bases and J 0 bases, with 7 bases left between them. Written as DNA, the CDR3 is TGTGCCAGCAGCGACGAGTACTCTGGAAACACCATATATTTT. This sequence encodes CASSDEYSGNTIYF.

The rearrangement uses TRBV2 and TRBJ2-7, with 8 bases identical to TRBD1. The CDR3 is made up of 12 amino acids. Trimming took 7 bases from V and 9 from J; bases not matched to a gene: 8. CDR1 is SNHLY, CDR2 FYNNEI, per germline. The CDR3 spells CASKWTGTGQYF. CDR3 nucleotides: TGTGCCAGCAAATGGACAGGGACGGGGCAGTACTTC.

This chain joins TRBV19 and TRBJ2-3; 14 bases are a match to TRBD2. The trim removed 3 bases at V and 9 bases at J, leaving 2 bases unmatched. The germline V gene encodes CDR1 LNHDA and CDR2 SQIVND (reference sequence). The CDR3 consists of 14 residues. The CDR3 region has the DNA TGTGCCAGTAGTATTGGGACTAGCGGGAGCACGCAGTATTTT. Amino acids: CASSIGTSGSTQYF.

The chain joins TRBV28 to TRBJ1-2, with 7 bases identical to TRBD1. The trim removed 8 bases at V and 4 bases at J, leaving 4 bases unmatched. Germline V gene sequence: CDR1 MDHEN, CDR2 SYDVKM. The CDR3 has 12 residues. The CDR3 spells CASLGQRYGYTF. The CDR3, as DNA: TGTGCCAGCCTGGGACAGCGCTATGGCTACACCTTC.

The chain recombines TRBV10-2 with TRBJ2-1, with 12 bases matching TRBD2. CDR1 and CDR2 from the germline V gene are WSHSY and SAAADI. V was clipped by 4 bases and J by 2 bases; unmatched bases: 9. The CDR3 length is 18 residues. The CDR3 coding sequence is TGCGCCAGCAGTGGAGCACTAGCGGGAGGAAGCGCCTACAATGAGCAGTTCTTC. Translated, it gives CASSGALAGGSAYNEQFF.

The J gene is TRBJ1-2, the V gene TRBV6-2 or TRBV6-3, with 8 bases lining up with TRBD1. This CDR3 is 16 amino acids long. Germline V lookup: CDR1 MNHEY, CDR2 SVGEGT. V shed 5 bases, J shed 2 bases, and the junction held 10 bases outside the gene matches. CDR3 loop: CASSLARDRYNYGYTF. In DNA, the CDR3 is TGTGCCAGCAGTCTAGCCCGGGACAGGTACAACTATGGCTACACCTTC.

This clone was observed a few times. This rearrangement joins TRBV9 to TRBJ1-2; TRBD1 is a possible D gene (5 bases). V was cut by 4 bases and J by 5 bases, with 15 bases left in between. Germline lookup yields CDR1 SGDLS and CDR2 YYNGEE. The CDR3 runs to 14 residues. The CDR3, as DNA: TGTGCCAGCAGCCCTAGCCCCGACAGATATGGCTACACCTTC. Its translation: CASSPSPDRYGYTF.

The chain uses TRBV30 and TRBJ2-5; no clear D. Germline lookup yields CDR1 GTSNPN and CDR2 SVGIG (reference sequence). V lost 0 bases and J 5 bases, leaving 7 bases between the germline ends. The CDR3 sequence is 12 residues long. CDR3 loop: CAWSVYTETQYF. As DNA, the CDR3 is TGTGCCTGGAGTGTTTACACCGAGACCCAGTACTTC.

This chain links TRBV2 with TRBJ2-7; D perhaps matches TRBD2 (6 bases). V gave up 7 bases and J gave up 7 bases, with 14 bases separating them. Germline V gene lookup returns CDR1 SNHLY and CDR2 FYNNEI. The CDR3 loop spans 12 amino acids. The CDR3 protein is CASTQPGGEQYF. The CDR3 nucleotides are TGTGCCAGCACCCAACCCGGAGGGGAGCAGTACTTC.

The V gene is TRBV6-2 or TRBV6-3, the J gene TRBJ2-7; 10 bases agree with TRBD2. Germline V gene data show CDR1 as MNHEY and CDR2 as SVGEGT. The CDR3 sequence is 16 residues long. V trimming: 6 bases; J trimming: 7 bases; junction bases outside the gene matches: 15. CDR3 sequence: CASSLPASGREGEQYF. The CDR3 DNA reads TGTGCCAGCAGCTTACCCGCCAGCGGGAGGGAAGGGGAGCAGTACTTC.

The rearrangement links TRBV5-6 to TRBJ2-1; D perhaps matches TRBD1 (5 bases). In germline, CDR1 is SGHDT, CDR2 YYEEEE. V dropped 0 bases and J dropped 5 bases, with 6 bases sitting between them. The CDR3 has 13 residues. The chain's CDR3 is CASSLVDNNEQFF. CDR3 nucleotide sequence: TGTGCCAGCAGCTTGGTGGACAACAATGAGCAGTTCTTC.

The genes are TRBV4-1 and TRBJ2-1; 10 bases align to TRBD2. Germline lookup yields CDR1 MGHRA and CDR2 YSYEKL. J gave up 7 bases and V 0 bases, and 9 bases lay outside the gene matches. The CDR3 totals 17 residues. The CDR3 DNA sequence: TGCGCCAGCAGCCAAGATCCAGCGGGAGGGGTTTTGAATGAGCAGTTCTTC. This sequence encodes CASSQDPAGGVLNEQFF.